This is a list of T cell receptor beta chains from one sample in a study of T cell changes during pregnancy in multiple sclerosis. Measured with immunoSEQ multiplex PCR; TCRdb has only the in-frame clones, and not every one. The data contain around 70,000 clones, more than 80% of them singletons. The sequencing used peripheral blood, collected in the second trimester of pregnancy. The receptors come from a female donor with multiple sclerosis, enrolled in a pregnancy study. Each CDR3 is given with its conserved first and last residue. The D gene is left open where the match is weak.

cdr3_aa,d_call,j_call,v_call
CASSLEGLATNEKLFF,-,TRBJ1-4,TRBV11-2
CASSYLGVRTDTQYF,-,TRBJ2-3,TRBV6-5
CASSLARTAPYEQYF,-,TRBJ2-7,TRBV7-2
CASRTPGGKETQYF,TRBD2,TRBJ2-5,TRBV6-5
CASSPLRGAGTDTQYF,TRBD2,TRBJ2-3,TRBV18
CASSAPPGQGGNEQFF,TRBD1,TRBJ2-1,TRBV9
CASSQEPSTDTQYF,-,TRBJ2-3,TRBV21-1
CASRRGGSGELFF,TRBD2,TRBJ2-2,TRBV6-5
CASSQDRGSGANVLTF,-,TRBJ2-6,TRBV4-3
CASSQEQGGGNTIYF,TRBD1,TRBJ1-3,TRBV4-3
CASRRQGYQPQHF,TRBD1,TRBJ1-5,TRBV2
CASSMSLAGGRDTDTQYF,TRBD2,TRBJ2-3,TRBV19
CASSFMRFGAGTEAFF,-,TRBJ1-1,TRBV7-2
CSVRQGSATEAFF,TRBD1,TRBJ1-1,TRBV29-1
CASRRDRDEKLFF,TRBD1,TRBJ1-4,TRBV5-6
CASSQEPRKEETQYF,-,TRBJ2-5,TRBV4-3
CASSQQTGAYNSPLHF,TRBD1,TRBJ1-6,TRBV4-2
CASSQDIPGGGTDTQYF,-,TRBJ2-3,TRBV4-1
CASGLMGAEAFF,-,TRBJ1-1,TRBV12-5
CAWIRTGVDNGYTF,TRBD1,TRBJ1-2,TRBV30
CASDIKKLGGSYF,TRBD2,TRBJ2-4,TRBV2
CASSLRAGGRDTQYF,TRBD2,TRBJ2-3,TRBV7-2
CASAGMQETQYF,-,TRBJ2-5,TRBV18
CASSRGTDQETQYF,-,TRBJ2-5,TRBV5-6
CASSYIQAGPWDEQYF,-,TRBJ2-7,TRBV6-5
CASSERAEGSYEQYF,-,TRBJ2-7,TRBV6-4
CASSLAGTAGEKLFF,TRBD1,TRBJ1-4,TRBV5-4
CASSQRLAGESSTDTQYF,TRBD2,TRBJ2-3,TRBV18
CASSYSNSDTF,-,TRBJ1-2,TRBV6-6